The next 28 T cell receptor beta chains were all read from a single sample in a study of T cell responses to AZD1222 COVID-19 vaccine. Generated by immunoSEQ multiplex PCR, the TCRdb table keeps only in-frame clones and is missing some. The table has about 84,000 clones, approximately 83% seen once. The sample consisted of peripheral blood, taken 28 days after the second AZD1222 dose. These TCRs come from an adult who received the AZD1222 COVID-19 vaccine.

This clone was detected a few times. The CDR3 reads CASSRETGGTEAFF. The CDR3 nucleotides read TGTGCCAGCTCACGTGAGACGGGGGGCACTGAAGCTTTCTTT. The rearrangement links TRBV18 to TRBJ1-1; possible D gene TRBD1, 5 bases. There are 14 residues in the CDR3. Germline V gene data show CDR1 as KGHSH and CDR2 as LQKENI. Trimming cost V 4 bases and J 4 bases, with 13 bases left between them.

This clone was seen more than once but under ten times. The V and J genes are TRBV5-1 and TRBJ1-1; tentatively, D is TRBD1 (5 bases). The CDR3 totals 15 residues. The germline V gene encodes CDR1 SGHRS and CDR2 YFSETQ. V was clipped by 3 bases and J by 4 bases, with 16 bases between them. For the CDR3, the DNA is TGCGCCAGCAGCTCGGGGGACGATTCCAGCACTGAAGCTTTCTTT. This translates into CASSSGDDSSTEAFF.

V and J are TRBV24-1 and TRBJ1-2; TRBD1 agrees at 11 bases. The CDR3 is 16 amino acids. Per the germline V gene, CDR1 is KGHDR and CDR2 is SFDVKD. The V segment lost 4 bases and the J segment 4 bases; nucleotides outside the gene matches: 7. CDR3 sequence reads: CATSDPGQGVGYGYTF. In nucleotides, the CDR3 is TGTGCCACCAGTGACCCGGGACAGGGGGTAGGCTATGGCTACACCTTC.

The chain recombines TRBV5-1 with TRBJ2-1; 11 nucleotides line up with TRBD1. Germline CDR1 SGHRS, CDR2 YFSETQ. CDR3 size: 17 residues. The V gene end was trimmed by 3 bases and the J gene end by 7 bases; junction bases not matched to a gene: 12. Here the CDR3 reads CASSSGDRGKRGNEQFF. The CDR3 DNA sequence: TGCGCCAGCAGCTCAGGGGACAGGGGGAAACGAGGGAATGAGCAGTTCTTC. Complete variable domain (other parts from reference TRBV5-1 and TRBJ2-1): KAGVTQTPRYLIKTRGQQVTLSCSPISGHRSVSWYQQTPGQGLQFLFEYFSETQRNKGNFPGRFSGRQFSNSRSEMNVSTLELGDSALYLCASSSGDRGKRGNEQFFGPGTRLTVL.

The gene calls are TRBV7-9 and TRBJ1-2, with D uncertain. Germline V gene data show CDR1 as SEHNR and CDR2 as FQNEAQ (reference sequence). Trimming removed 0 bases from V and 1 base from J, with 9 bases in between. This CDR3 is built from 15 residues. The CDR3 nucleotides are TGTGCCAGCAGCTTAGCAGAGTTAGGTAACTATGGCTACACCTTC. This gives the protein CASSLAELGNYGYTF.

V and J are TRBV5-6 and TRBJ2-3; 7 nucleotides line up with TRBD1. The CDR3 runs 16 residues. Per the germline V gene, CDR1 is SGHDT and CDR2 is YYEEEE. The V gene end was trimmed by 4 bases and the J gene end by 2 bases; junction bases not matched to a gene: 10. Here the CDR3 reads CASSGLQGVFTDTQYF. The CDR3 DNA is TGTGCCAGCAGCGGCCTCCAGGGGGTTTTCACAGATACGCAGTATTTT.

CDR3 nucleotides: TGTGCCAGCAAACTCACCGGGGAGCTGTTTTTT. Translating it yields CASKLTGELFF. This chain joins TRBV12-3 or TRBV12-4 and TRBJ2-2; unclear D gene. CDR3 length: 11 residues. The V end was cut by 7 bases, the J end by 4 bases, with 4 bases between.

The chain links TRBV29-1 to TRBJ2-1; perhaps TRBD1 as D (5 bases). The CDR3 loop spans 17 amino acids. V lost 0 bases and J lost 1, with 16 bases in between. Germline CDR1 reads SQVTM; CDR2 reads ANQGSEA. The CDR3 sequence is CSVEDGGRGLSYNEQFF. The CDR3 DNA follows: TGCAGCGTTGAAGATGGTGGAAGGGGCCTTTCCTACAATGAGCAGTTCTTC.

This clone has a handful of counts. The chain recombines TRBV7-2 with TRBJ2-5, with D possibly TRBD2 on 6 matching bases. Germline CDR1 and CDR2: SGHTA and FQGNSA. This CDR3 region has 14 residues. V was shortened by 6 bases and J by 5 bases, with 16 bases between the two germline ends. The CDR3 region is CASSSGGKRETQYF. CDR3 nucleotide sequence: TGTGCCAGCAGTTCGGGCGGGAAACGGGAGACCCAGTACTTC.

On this clone itself: The germline gene is not matched at one end of the junction; a read error may be the cause. The chain links TRBV28 to TRBJ2-7, with 14 bases aligning to TRBD2. Looked up from germline, CDR1 is MDHEN and CDR2 is SYDVKM. The length of the CDR3 is 13 residues. CDR3 residues: CASSSGTSGRQRF. The CDR3 DNA follows: TGTGCCAGCAGCTCCGGGACTAGCGGGAGACAGCGTTTC.

The V and J genes are TRBV14 and TRBJ2-5, with a weak D call TRBD1 (6 bases). Trimming shortened V by 5 bases and J by 5 bases, and 9 bases separated the two germline ends. The CDR3 length is 12 residues. Germline V gives CDR1 SGHDN, CDR2 FVKESK. CDR3 in amino acids: CASSTGFETQYF. The CDR3 nucleotides read TGTGCCAGCAGCACAGGGTTTGAGACCCAGTACTTC.

The chain is built from TRBV12-3 or TRBV12-4 and TRBJ2-6; D uncertain. V lost 8 bases and J lost 1, with 0 bases in between. This CDR3 has 11 amino acids. The CDR3 loop is CASSGANVLTF. DNA for the CDR3: TGTGCCAGCTCTGGGGCCAACGTCCTGACTTTC.

J is TRBJ2-3 and V is TRBV24-1; D is unresolved. Germline CDR1 is KGHDR and CDR2 is SFDVKD. The CDR3 is made up of 12 amino acids. Trimming removed 7 bases at V and 8 bases at J, with 12 bases between. The CDR3 nucleotides read TGTGCCACCAGCCGTGGGGTAGGTACGCAGTATTTT. Encoded protein: CATSRGVGTQYF.

The rearrangement links TRBV28 to TRBJ2-7; either TRBD1 or TRBD2 may supply D (7 bases each). Germline loops: CDR1 MDHEN, CDR2 SYDVKM. Trimming cost V 2 bases and J 4 bases, with 12 bases left between them. The CDR3 runs to 14 residues. The chain's CDR3 is CASSLDREGYEQYV. DNA of the CDR3: TGTGCCAGCAGTTTAGACAGGGAGGGGTACGAGCAGTACGTC.

This clone was counted a single time. V is TRBV29-1 and J is TRBJ1-1; the match to TRBD1 covers 7 bases. V trimming: 7 bases; J trimming: 4 bases; junction bases outside the gene matches: 9. This CDR3 is 13 amino acids long. Germline V gene lookup returns CDR1 SQVTM and CDR2 ANQGSEA. The CDR3 DNA follows: TGCAGCGCCCACACAGGGGTGGGCACTGAAGCTTTCTTT. It is translated as CSAHTGVGTEAFF.

The rearrangement links TRBV4-2 to TRBJ1-2; D unclear. Germline CDR1 LGHNA, CDR2 YNFKEQ. V lost 1 base, J lost 6 bases, and 12 bases lay in between. The CDR3 has 14 residues. CDR3 protein: CASSQVMSGNGYTF. In nucleotides, the CDR3 is TGTGCCAGCAGCCAAGTAATGTCTGGGAATGGCTACACCTTC.

In its sample, this clone was seen once. This chain links TRBV7-9 with TRBJ2-3; D possibly corresponds to TRBD2 (6 bases). V gave up 5 bases and J gave up 0 bases, with 18 bases separating them. The CDR3 runs to 17 residues. Germline V gene lookup returns CDR1 SEHNR and CDR2 FQNEAQ (reference sequence). Here the CDR3 DNA reads TGTGCCAGCAGCAGGCTTAGCGCGGGAACTAGCACAGATACGCAGTATTTT. Translated, it gives CASSRLSAGTSTDTQYF.

V usage is TRBV10-3 and J usage is TRBJ1-2, with 7 bases aligning to TRBD1. With 2 bases clipped from V and 7 bases from J, the junction kept 13 bases outside the gene matches. The CDR3 has 16 amino acids. Germline-derived CDR1 and CDR2 are ENHRY and SYGVKD. CDR3 loop: CAISEPKTGTESGYTF. In nucleotides, the CDR3 is TGTGCCATCAGTGAGCCGAAGACGGGGACAGAAAGTGGCTACACCTTC.

The chain employs TRBV6-6 and TRBJ2-7; 14 nucleotides agree with TRBD2. This CDR3 has 16 residues. Germline values: CDR1 MNHNY, CDR2 SVGAGI (reference sequence). With V trimmed by 2 bases and J by 5 bases, 5 bases remained unmatched. CDR3 in DNA: TGTGCCAGCAGTTACCCGGGGACTAGCGGGAGCCACGAGCAGTACTTC. Translated, it gives CASSYPGTSGSHEQYF.

The chain recombines TRBV28 with TRBJ2-2, with a weak D call TRBD2 (6 bases). Germline V gene data show CDR1 as MDHEN and CDR2 as SYDVKM. The CDR3 covers 16 residues. V lost 3 bases and J 0 bases, leaving 11 bases between the germline ends. In nucleotides, the CDR3 is TGTGCCAGCAGTTTGGCGGGGCTACCGAACACCGGGGAGCTGTTTTTT. Amino acid sequence: CASSLAGLPNTGELFF.

This clone showed up just once. The J gene is TRBJ1-4, the V gene TRBV30; tentatively, D is TRBD1 (6 bases). Trimming cost V 3 bases and J 0 bases, with 11 bases left between them. The CDR3 runs 15 residues. Germline CDR1 is GTSNPN and CDR2 is SVGIG (reference sequence). The CDR3 region is CAWSRTGTTNEKLFF. CDR3 DNA: TGTGCCTGGAGCCGAACAGGGACAACTAATGAAAAACTGTTTTTT.

V and J are TRBV6-2 or TRBV6-3 and TRBJ2-2; weak D call: TRBD2 (6 bases). Germline loops: CDR1 MNHEY, CDR2 SVGEGT. The CDR3 length is 14 residues. Trimming shortened V by 5 bases and J by 5 bases, and 12 bases separated the two germline ends. The CDR3 DNA sequence: TGTGCCAGCAGTCTCACTGGGGGGACCGGGGAGCTGTTTTTT. Protein: CASSLTGGTGELFF.

The chain is built from TRBV12-3 or TRBV12-4 and TRBJ1-5, with TRBD1 matching 9 bases. This CDR3 is built from 13 residues. V lost 6 bases and J lost 6; bases outside the gene matches: 3. The CDR3 region is CASRRQGGQPQHF. The CDR3 DNA sequence: TGTGCCAGCAGGAGACAGGGGGGTCAGCCCCAGCATTTT.

The chain employs TRBV14 and TRBJ1-1; no clear D. Trimming stripped 0 bases from V and 6 bases from J, with 17 bases between. The V gene's germline CDR1 is SGHDN and CDR2 FVKESK. The CDR3 covers 16 residues. For the CDR3, the DNA is TGTGCCAGCAGCCAAGATAGGCCGGGGAGGCGGGCTGAAGCTTTCTTT. Protein: CASSQDRPGRRAEAFF. Drawing the rest from reference TRBV14 and TRBJ1-1, the complete variable domain is EAGVTQFPSHSVIEKGQTVTLRCDPISGHDNLYWYRRVMGKEIKFLLHFVKESKQDESGMPNNRFLAERTGGTYSTLKVQPAELEDSGVYFCASSQDRPGRRAEAFFGQGTRLTVV.

V is TRBV15 and J is TRBJ2-1; 7 nucleotides line up with TRBD2. The V and J ends lost 5 bases and 5 bases, in that order; junction bases with no gene match: 15. The CDR3 covers 17 residues. Germline lookup yields CDR1 LNHNV and CDR2 YYDKDF (reference sequence). The CDR3 protein is CATSSREGRAPHNEQFF. CDR3 DNA sequence: TGTGCCACCAGCTCCCGAGAGGGGAGGGCCCCCCACAATGAGCAGTTCTTC.

V usage is TRBV7-8 and J usage is TRBJ1-5; 9 positions agree with TRBD1. CDR1 and CDR2 (germline): SGHVS, FQNEAQ. The CDR3 spans 17 residues. V lost 4 bases, J lost 5 bases, and 12 bases stayed unmatched. The CDR3 coding sequence is TGTGCCAGCAGCTCACCCGTCGCTGGACAGGGGCATCAGCCCCAGCATTTT. It codes for CASSSPVAGQGHQPQHF.

This clone turned up a few times. V gene TRBV5-1 combines with J gene TRBJ2-4; a possible D gene is TRBD2 (6 bases). Germline CDR1 and CDR2: SGHRS and YFSETQ. The CDR3 is 16 amino acids. V dropped 2 bases and J dropped 1 base, with 13 bases sitting between them. This CDR3 is CASSLGGEAAKNIQYF. DNA for the CDR3: TGCGCCAGCAGCTTAGGCGGGGAAGCGGCCAAAAACATTCAGTACTTC.

The chain combines TRBV24-1 with TRBJ1-2; 8 nucleotides line up with TRBD1. From germline, CDR1 is KGHDR and CDR2 SFDVKD. The CDR3 is 13 residues long. V trimming: 6 bases; J trimming: 8 bases; junction bases outside the gene matches: 7. CDR3 in DNA: TGTGCCACCAGTACCTCTGACAGGGGCGGCTACACCTTC. It translates to CATSTSDRGGYTF.